The 2 T cell receptor beta chains presented below share a single source sample, sequenced in a study of blood T cells in healthy people across ages. The authors ran a second PCR of about 6 to 11 cycles using a sample-barcoded 5' primer and a J-beta primer mix. TCRdb called the 5' RACE reads again in MiXCR, with one record for every CDR3 protein. There are more than 900,000 distinct CDR3 sequences in the sample; about 27% occur only once, and 10% lies in the top ten. This same sample was also part of a study on T cells of mothers and their children.

Sample: blood. All receptors derive from a woman aged 40 to 50 in good health.

In its sample, this clonotype was seen once. The chain has TRBV7-9 and TRBJ1-4; 8 bases agree with TRBD1. CDR1 is SEHNR and CDR2 is FQNEAQ in the germline V gene (reference sequence). Unmatched junction bases numbered 8, after V lost 5 bases and J lost 3 bases. The CDR3 totals 16 residues. The CDR3 sequence is CASSNGQGGANEKLFF. Here the CDR3 DNA reads TGTGCCAGCAGCAACGGACAGGGTGGAGCTAATGAAAAACTGTTTTTT. The variable domain in full, completed from reference TRBV7-9 and TRBJ1-4, reads DTGVSQNPRHKITKRGQNVTFRCDPISEHNRLYWYRQTLGQGPEFLTYFQNEAQLEKSRLLSDRFSAERPKGSFSTLEIQRTEQGDSAMYLCASSNGQGGANEKLFFGSGTQLSVL.

This clonotype has a handful of counts. The CDR3 coding sequence is TGCAGTGCTAGTATAGGGATCGATTCACCCCTCCACTTT. This gives the protein CSASIGIDSPLHF. The V and J genes are TRBV20-1 and TRBJ1-6; no definite D call. Trimming pared 3 bases from V and 8 bases from J, leaving 11 bases between. Germline V gene lookup returns CDR1 DFQATT and CDR2 SNEGSKA (reference sequence). This CDR3 is built from 13 residues.